A single sample gave rise to the 14 T cell receptor beta chains below, sequenced in a study of shared clonotypes between healthy human individuals. Sequencing was performed with immunoSEQ multiplex PCR; in TCRdb, only in-frame clones are kept and a portion is missing. The sample lists about 2.2 million clones, 93% seen once, with around 1.7% in the top ten. Terminally differentiated effector memory CD45RA+ cells were excluded from the naive CD8 cells, which were CD45RO-negative and positively selected for CCR7. Sequencing was done on a sample of naive CD8+ T cells from PBMCs. The receptors shown here come from a man younger than 35 in good health. Some clones in this sample may be carry-over from other donors' samples.

The chain recombines TRBV4-1 with TRBJ2-1; D gene uncertain. There are 13 residues in the CDR3. The V end was cut by 5 bases, the J end by 8 bases, with 13 bases between. Germline loops: CDR1 MGHRA, CDR2 YSYEKL. The CDR3, as DNA: TGCGCCAGCAGCTCATCTGGCCCATATGAGCAGTTCTTC. Translation gives CASSSSGPYEQFF.

The J gene is TRBJ1-1, the V gene TRBV5-6; no clear D gene. Germline assignment: CDR1 SGHDT and CDR2 YYEEEE. The CDR3 runs 16 residues. Trimming pared 2 bases from V and 5 bases from J, leaving 19 bases between. CDR3 DNA: TGTGCCAGCAGCTTCGGTTATGGACCGAGACGGACTGAAGCTTTCTTT. Translated, it gives CASSFGYGPRRTEAFF.

The genes are TRBV6-5 and TRBJ2-5; 8 bases match TRBD2. Trimming took 5 bases from V and 4 from J; bases not matched to a gene: 9. This CDR3 is built from 15 residues. CDR1 and CDR2 from the germline V gene are MNHEY and SVGAGI. DNA of the CDR3: TGTGCCAGCAGTCCCTGGACTAGCCCTAGAGAGACCCAGTACTTC. This sequence encodes CASSPWTSPRETQYF.

J is TRBJ2-1 and V is TRBV4-2; D is possibly TRBD2 (5 bases). V shed 10 bases and J shed 5 bases, with 12 bases lying between them. Germline V gene data show CDR1 as LGHNA and CDR2 as YNFKEQ. The CDR3 runs 12 residues. The CDR3 nucleotides read TGTGCCACCGGACTTACCAACAATGAGCAGTTCTTC. Residues: CATGLTNNEQFF.

The chain joins TRBV10-3 to TRBJ2-4; D is possibly TRBD1 (8 bases). Germline V CDR1 and CDR2: ENHRY, SYGVKD. The CDR3 is 13 residues long. Deletions cut 2 bases from V and 16 bases from J, with 18 bases between. The CDR3 protein is CAISEPPDRGLYF. CDR3 DNA: TGTGCCATCAGTGAGCCCCCCGACAGGGGACTATACTTC.

This chain connects TRBV9 to TRBJ1-3; TRBD1 might be the D (5 bases). Germline V CDR1 and CDR2: SGDLS, YYNGEE. The CDR3 spans 13 residues. V lost 3 bases to trimming and J lost 6 bases, with 10 bases between them. This CDR3 is CASSEGKENTIYF. The CDR3 DNA reads TGTGCCAGCAGCGAGGGGAAGGAAAACACCATATATTTT.

In its sample, this clone was seen a few times. The J gene is TRBJ1-1, the V gene TRBV13; D is ambiguous. Germline V gene data show CDR1 as PRHDT and CDR2 as FYEKMQ (reference sequence). The CDR3 covers 12 residues. Trimming took off 3 bases at V and 5 bases at J, with 7 bases between the two ends. Here the CDR3 reads CASSFSGTEAFF. The DNA for the CDR3 is TGTGCCAGCAGCTTTAGTGGGACTGAAGCTTTCTTT.

V gene TRBV6-6 combines with J gene TRBJ2-2, with 11 bases matching TRBD1. The V gene end was trimmed by 5 bases and the J gene end by 5 bases; junction bases not matched to a gene: 1. Germline CDR1 is MNHNY and CDR2 is SVGAGI (reference sequence). This CDR3 is 14 amino acids long. The CDR3 sequence: CASSGQGATGELFF. The CDR3 DNA reads as TGTGCCAGCAGTGGACAGGGGGCGACCGGGGAGCTGTTTTTT.

This chain connects TRBV19 to TRBJ1-2, with D unresolved. Per the germline V gene, CDR1 is LNHDA and CDR2 is SQIVND (reference sequence). The CDR3 is 16 amino acids. Between the trimmed V and J ends, which lost 1 base and 2 bases, there was a span of 14 bases. The CDR3 loop reads CASSIVRDLLNYGYTF. The CDR3 DNA reads as TGTGCCAGTAGTATAGTACGGGATCTCCTAAACTATGGCTACACCTTC.

V and J are TRBV4-3 and TRBJ2-7, with TRBD1 matching 8 bases. With 0 bases clipped from V and 6 bases from J, the junction kept 4 bases outside the gene matches. CDR1 is LGHNA, CDR2 YSLEER, per germline. The CDR3 runs to 14 residues. The CDR3 loop is CASSQEGGQVEQYF. The CDR3 nucleotides are TGCGCCAGCAGCCAAGAAGGGGGACAGGTCGAGCAGTACTTC.

This chain uses TRBV5-1 with TRBJ2-5; tentative D call: TRBD2 (7 bases). Germline assignment: CDR1 SGHRS and CDR2 YFSETQ. The CDR3 length is 15 residues. Trimming pared 10 bases from V and 0 bases from J, leaving 19 bases between. The CDR3 DNA reads TGCGCCTGCTCGGGGGGCGGGAGAGACCAAGAGACCCAGTACTTC. Its protein is CACSGGGRDQETQYF.

This chain uses TRBV4-1 with TRBJ2-1, with D perhaps matching TRBD1 (5 bases). V lost 4 bases to trimming and J lost 9 bases, with 28 bases between them. The germline V gene has CDR1 MGHRA and CDR2 YSYEKL. CDR3 size: 18 residues. The CDR3 loop is CASSPVVQGTLTYVEQFF. The DNA of the CDR3 is TGCGCCAGCAGCCCGGTCGTTCAGGGAACCTTAACATACGTTGAGCAGTTCTTC.

The rearrangement joins TRBV5-4 to TRBJ2-7; possible D gene TRBD2, 5 bases. The germline V gene has CDR1 SGHNT and CDR2 YYREEE (reference sequence). Trimming removed 0 bases at V and 2 bases at J, with 9 bases between. The CDR3 has 14 residues. The CDR3 here is CASSLAGNPYEQYF. Written as DNA, the CDR3 is TGTGCCAGCAGCTTGGCGGGAAACCCCTACGAGCAGTACTTC.

The chain recombines TRBV7-9 with TRBJ2-7, with D hard to call. V was cut by 1 base and J by 1 base, with 11 bases left in between. The CDR3 runs 15 residues. The germline gives CDR1 SEHNR, CDR2 FQNEAQ (reference sequence). CDR3 sequence reads: CASSLVPHASYEQYF. The CDR3 DNA reads as TGTGCCAGCAGCTTAGTGCCACATGCTTCCTACGAGCAGTACTTC.